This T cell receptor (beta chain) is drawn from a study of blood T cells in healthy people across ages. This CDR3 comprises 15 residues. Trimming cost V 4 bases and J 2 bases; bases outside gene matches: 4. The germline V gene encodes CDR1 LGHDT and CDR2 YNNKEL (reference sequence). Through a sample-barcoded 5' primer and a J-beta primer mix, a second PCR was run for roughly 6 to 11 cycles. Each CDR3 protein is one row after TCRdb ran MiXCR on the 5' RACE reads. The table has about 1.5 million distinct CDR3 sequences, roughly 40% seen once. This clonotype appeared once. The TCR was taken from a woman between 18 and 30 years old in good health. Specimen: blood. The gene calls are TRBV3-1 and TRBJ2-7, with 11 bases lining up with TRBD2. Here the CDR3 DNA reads TGTGCCAGCAGCCGAGGTAGCGGGGGGGCCTACGAGCAGTACTTC. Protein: CASSRGSGGAYEQYF.